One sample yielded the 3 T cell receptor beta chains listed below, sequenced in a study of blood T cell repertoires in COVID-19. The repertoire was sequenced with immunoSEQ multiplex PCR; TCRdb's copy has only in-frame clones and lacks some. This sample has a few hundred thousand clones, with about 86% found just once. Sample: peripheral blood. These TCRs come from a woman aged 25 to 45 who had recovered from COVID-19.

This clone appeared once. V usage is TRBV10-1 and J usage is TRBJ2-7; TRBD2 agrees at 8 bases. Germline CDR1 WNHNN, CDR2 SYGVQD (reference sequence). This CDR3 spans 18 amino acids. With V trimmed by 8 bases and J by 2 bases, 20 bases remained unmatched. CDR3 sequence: CASPWVSGKPTNTYEQYF. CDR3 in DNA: TGCGCCAGCCCGTGGGTTAGCGGGAAACCTACTAACACCTACGAGCAGTACTTC.

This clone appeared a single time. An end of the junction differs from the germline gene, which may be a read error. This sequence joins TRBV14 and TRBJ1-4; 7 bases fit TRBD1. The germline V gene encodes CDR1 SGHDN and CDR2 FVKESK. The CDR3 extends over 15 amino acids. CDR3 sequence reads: CASSEEGAANEKLFF. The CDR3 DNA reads TGTGCCAGCAGCGAAGAGGGGGCGGCTAATGAAAAACTGTTTTTT. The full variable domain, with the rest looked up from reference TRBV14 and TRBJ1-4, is EAGVTQFPSHSVIEKGQTVTLRCDPISGHDNLYWYRRVMGKEIKFLLHFVKESKQDESGMPNNRFLAERTGGTYSTLKVQPAELEDSGVYFCASSEEGAANEKLFFGSGTQLSVL.

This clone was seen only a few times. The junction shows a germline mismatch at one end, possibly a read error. This CDR3 is CASSLTSGNPEAFF. The CDR3 DNA reads as TGTGCCAGCAGCTTAACGTCGGGGAACCCTGAAGCTTTCTTT. The V gene is TRBV7-3, the J gene TRBJ1-1, with D unclear. The length of the CDR3 is 14 residues. Germline lookup yields CDR1 SGHTA and CDR2 FQGTGA. Full variable domain (missing parts from reference TRBV7-3 and TRBJ1-1): GAGVSQTPSNKVTEKGKYVELRCDPISGHTALYWYRQSLGQGPEFLIYFQGTGAADDSGLPNDRFFAVRPEGSVSTLKIQRTERGDSAVYLCASSLTSGNPEAFFGQGTRLTVV.